This TCR beta chain was identified during a study of blood T cell repertoires in COVID-19. Followed over time, Seattle patients had been enrolled while infection was active. The germline CDR1 and CDR2 sequences are MGHRA and YSYEKL. The CDR3 is 15 amino acids. V shed 4 bases, J shed 4 bases, and the junction held 10 bases outside the gene matches. Assay: immunoSEQ multiplex PCR; the TCRdb copy retains only in-frame clones and omits some. The table includes under 250,000 clones, over 75% detected once. The sequence was collected from a man aged 45-60 years with COVID-19, enrolled during active disease. The sequenced material came from peripheral blood. This chain joins TRBV4-1 and TRBJ2-7, with TRBD1 identical over 7 bases. CDR3 coding DNA: TGCGCCAGCAGCCCTAACCGGGACAGAACATACGAGCAGTACTTC. Translated: CASSPNRDRTYEQYF.